Here is one T cell receptor beta chain with its context. Its target is unknown. The study sequenced cultured CD4+ T cell DNA using the Oncomine TCR Beta short-read assay. MiXCR, applied by TCRdb to the PCR reads, yields one record per CDR3 protein. The sample gives tens of thousands of distinct CDR3 sequences, less than 35% of which show up once; under 8.5% is in the top ten. The time point here: late sampling 161 to 241 days after vaccination in three convalescent patients. Treatment indicated: roughly ten-day PBMC culture with coronavirus spike peptide pools or control peptides (ViraFEST assay). This sample was taken from a study of vaccination and CD4 T cells after COVID-19. The V end lost 1 base, the J end lost 8 bases, and 1 base lay between the germline ends. This CDR3 spans 10 amino acids. The germline CDR1 and CDR2 sequences are SGHTA and FQGNSA.

The sample was CD4+ T cells from blood, cultured in vitro, taken about 7 months after SARS-CoV-2 vaccination. This TCR derives from a human donor who had recovered from COVID-19. The chain joins TRBV7-2 to TRBJ2-3; D unclear. The CDR3 nucleotides read TGTGCCAGCAGCTTAGGTACGCAGTATTTT. Protein sequence: CASSLGTQYF.